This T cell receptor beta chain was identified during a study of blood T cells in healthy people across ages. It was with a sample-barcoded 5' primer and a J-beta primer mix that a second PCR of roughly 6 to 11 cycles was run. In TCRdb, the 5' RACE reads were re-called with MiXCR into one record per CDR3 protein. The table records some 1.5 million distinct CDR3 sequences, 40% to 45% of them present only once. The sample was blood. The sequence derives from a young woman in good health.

The CDR3 region has the DNA TGTGCCAGCAGCTCAGCTGCTGGGGGCTGGTATGGCTACACCTTC. Its protein product is CASSSAAGGWYGYTF. V gene TRBV7-9 combines with J gene TRBJ1-2; D might be TRBD1 (6 bases). The V end was cut by 4 bases, the J end by 5 bases, with 17 bases between. Per the germline V gene, CDR1 is SEHNR and CDR2 is FQNEAQ (reference sequence). The CDR3 length is 15 residues.